This T cell receptor (beta chain) comes out of a study of vaccination and CD4 T cells after COVID-19. Described treatment: roughly 11-day PBMC culture with coronavirus spike peptide pools or control peptides (ViraFEST assay). This CDR3 is 14 amino acids long. Germline V lookup: CDR1 MNHEY, CDR2 SVGAGI. V was pared by 4 bases and J by 7 bases, with 1 base of the junction left unmatched. As regards this clonotype: Its antigen remains unidentified.

With the Oncomine TCR Beta short-read assay, DNA from cultured CD4+ T cells was sequenced. From CD4+ T cells that had been cultured, genomic DNA was extracted. TCRdb re-derived calls from the PCR reads in MiXCR, one entry per CDR3 protein. The sample lists more than 10,000 distinct CDR3 sequences, over 30% occurring once. The gene calls are TRBV6-5 and TRBJ1-6, with 10 bases lining up with TRBD1. This clonotype originated in a human donor with COVID-19. Sequencing was done on a sample of cultured CD4+ T cells from blood. The CDR3 DNA reads as TGTGCCAGCAGTTGGGACAGGGGCAATTCACCCCTCCACTTT. Amino acid sequence: CASSWDRGNSPLHF.